The 30 T cell receptor beta chains presented below share a single source sample, sequenced in a study of cytomegalovirus exposure and HLA in healthy donors. PCR involved 60 Vbeta and 13 Jbeta primers. Profiling relied on immunoSEQ multiplex PCR, and the TCRdb table lists in-frame clones only, not all of them. The sample has approximately 100,000 clones; roughly 85% are singletons. Sequenced sample: PBMCs. The receptor source for this set is a man aged 25-40 years in good health and CMV-seronegative.

The chain is built from TRBV7-2 and TRBJ1-2; no firm D call. Germline V gene data show CDR1 as SGHTA and CDR2 as FQGNSA. This CDR3 contains 18 residues. V lost 0 bases and J lost 1, with 18 bases in between. The CDR3 spells CASSLATAWALFNYGYTF. Written as DNA, the CDR3 is TGTGCCAGCAGCTTAGCCACAGCATGGGCCCTCTTTAACTATGGCTACACCTTC.

The V call is TRBV7-9, the J call TRBJ1-1; 7 nucleotides match TRBD1. Trimming took 5 bases from V and 1 from J; bases not matched to a gene: 10. This CDR3 region has 16 residues. The V gene's germline CDR1 is SEHNR and CDR2 FQNEAQ (reference sequence). The CDR3 nucleotides read TGTGCCAGCAGCGGCTACAGGGGACCCTCGAACACTGAAGCTTTCTTT. Protein: CASSGYRGPSNTEAFF.

CDR3 in DNA: TGTGCCATCAGTGAGACTGATTCACCCCTCCACTTT. It translates to CAISETDSPLHF. V usage is TRBV10-3 and J usage is TRBJ1-6, with D hard to call. The CDR3 is 12 residues long. The germline V gene encodes CDR1 ENHRY and CDR2 SYGVKD. Trimming removed 2 bases from V and 8 bases from J, with 4 bases in between.

In its sample, this clone was seen once. The chain couples TRBV7-2 to TRBJ2-2; the D gene is possibly TRBD1 (5 bases). The CDR3 has 16 residues. Trimming cost V 1 base and J 2 bases, with 11 bases left between them. Germline CDR1 reads SGHTA; CDR2 reads FQGNSA. CDR3 DNA sequence: TGTGCCAGCAGCTTAGTCTGGACACCTAACACCGGGGAGCTGTTTTTT. This encodes CASSLVWTPNTGELFF.

As for this clone: Here the CDR3 omits its conserved ending phenylalanine or tryptophan, so a read error is the likely source. The limits of the CDR3 on the DNA are not certain, so only TCRdb's listed CDR3 is given. The V gene is TRBV10-3, the J gene TRBJ2-7; the D call in the table, TRBD2, was not verified against the DNA. Germline V gene sequence: CDR1 ENHRY, CDR2 SYGVKD. The CDR3 spans 12 amino acids, including both terminal residues. This chain's CDR3 is CAISESTSLLTY.

The V call is TRBV29-1, the J call TRBJ1-2; no clear D gene. The CDR3 has 15 amino acids. In germline, CDR1 is SQVTM, CDR2 ANQGSEA. Trimming took 0 bases from V and 8 from J, leaving 19 bases between them. The CDR3 loop is CSVEDQDGSSGGYTF. Written as DNA, the CDR3 is TGCAGCGTTGAAGATCAGGACGGCTCCTCGGGGGGCTACACCTTC.

The J gene is TRBJ1-1, the V gene TRBV28; no firm D call. Germline loops: CDR1 MDHEN, CDR2 SYDVKM. The CDR3 totals 15 residues. The V and J ends lost 5 bases and 1 base respectively, with 14 bases between them. The chain's CDR3 is CASSPRSIANTEAFF. Written as DNA, the CDR3 is TGTGCCAGCAGTCCTCGGTCGATAGCGAACACTGAAGCTTTCTTT.

The chain carries TRBV27 and TRBJ1-1; TRBD1 might be the D (6 bases). V was clipped by 0 bases and J by 4 bases, with 6 bases between them. CDR3 length: 13 amino acids. Germline lookup yields CDR1 MNHEY and CDR2 SMNVEV (reference sequence). The CDR3 sequence is CASSLSGGTEAFF. For the CDR3, the DNA is TGTGCCAGCAGTTTATCAGGGGGCACTGAAGCTTTCTTT.

This chain connects TRBV9 to TRBJ2-1; the match to TRBD2 covers 15 bases. Germline assignment: CDR1 SGDLS and CDR2 YYNGEE. The CDR3 contains 17 residues. The V and J ends lost 3 bases and 2 bases, in that order; junction bases with no gene match: 3. The CDR3 here is CASSGGLAGGTYNEQFF. DNA for the CDR3: TGTGCCAGCAGCGGGGGACTAGCGGGGGGCACCTACAATGAGCAGTTCTTC. The variable domain in full, with the rest retrieved from reference TRBV9 and TRBJ2-1, is DSGVTQTPKHLITATGQRVTLRCSPRSGDLSVYWYQQSLDQGLQFLIQYYNGEERAKGNILERFSAQQFPDLHSELNLSSLELGDSALYFCASSGGLAGGTYNEQFFGPGTRLTVL.

The chain joins TRBV11-2 to TRBJ2-5, with TRBD2 identical over 10 bases. CDR3 length equals 17 residues. The V and J ends lost 0 bases and 4 bases, in that order; junction bases with no gene match: 8. Germline loops: CDR1 SGHAT, CDR2 FQNNGV. The CDR3 nucleotides read TGTGCCAGCAGCTTAGATACCGTAGCGGGAGGTCGAGAGACCCAGTACTTC. As protein: CASSLDTVAGGRETQYF.

The chain carries TRBV4-2 and TRBJ2-5; TRBD2 matches 7 bases. Germline CDR1 is LGHNA and CDR2 is YNFKEQ. The CDR3 consists of 15 residues. The V segment lost 4 bases and the J segment 2 bases; nucleotides outside the gene matches: 7. CDR3 amino acids: CASSLTLAAQETQYF. DNA for the CDR3: TGTGCCAGCAGCCTCACGCTAGCGGCTCAAGAGACCCAGTACTTC.

The chain joins TRBV5-4 to TRBJ2-7; 7 bases match TRBD1. Germline V CDR1 and CDR2: SGHNT, YYREEE (reference sequence). There are 17 residues in the CDR3. V lost 0 bases to trimming and J lost 6 bases; unmatched junction nucleotides: 15. The CDR3 is CASSLGKGAPAGIEQYF. CDR3 DNA sequence: TGTGCCAGCAGCTTGGGTAAGGGGGCCCCAGCTGGGATCGAGCAGTACTTC.

The rearrangement joins TRBV13 to TRBJ2-7, with 7 bases identical to TRBD1. Germline CDR1 reads PRHDT; CDR2 reads FYEKMQ (reference sequence). V shed 4 bases, J shed 1 base, and the junction held 10 bases outside the gene matches. The CDR3 spans 16 residues. Here the CDR3 DNA reads TGTGCCAGCAGCTCAACCGGGACAGTACCGTCCTACGAGCAGTACTTC. Its protein product is CASSSTGTVPSYEQYF. Based on the CDR3 plus reference TRBV13 and TRBJ2-7, the full variable domain is AAGVIQSPRHLIKEKRETATLKCYPIPRHDTVYWYQQGPGQDPQFLISFYEKMQSDKGSIPDRFSAQQFSDYHSELNMSSLELGDSALYFCASSSTGTVPSYEQYFGPGTRLTVT.

The chain couples TRBV7-3 to TRBJ2-1, with TRBD2 identical over 10 bases. Germline V gives CDR1 SGHTA, CDR2 FQGTGA. Trimming cost V 1 base and J 5 bases; bases outside gene matches: 2. The CDR3 loop spans 15 amino acids. Here the CDR3 reads CASSLRAGGDNEQFF. The CDR3 DNA is TGTGCCAGCAGCTTAAGAGCGGGAGGGGACAATGAGCAGTTCTTC.

The J gene is TRBJ2-3, the V gene TRBV7-2; 15 bases map to TRBD2. The CDR3 loop spans 17 amino acids. The V gene end was trimmed by 0 bases and the J gene end by 8 bases; junction bases not matched to a gene: 6. Germline CDR1 and CDR2: SGHTA and FQGNSA. In DNA form, the CDR3 reads TGTGCCAGCAGCTTAGCGGCTGGACTAGCGGGAGGGGGTACGCAGTATTTT. It specifies CASSLAAGLAGGGTQYF. The whole variable domain, remainder taken from reference TRBV7-2 and TRBJ2-3, is GAGVSQSPSNKVTEKGKDVELRCDPISGHTALYWYRQSLGQGLEFLIYFQGNSAPDKSGLPSDRFSAERTGGSVSTLTIQRTQQEDSAVYLCASSLAAGLAGGGTQYFGPGTRLTVL.

The chain couples TRBV28 to TRBJ2-5; 9 nucleotides align to TRBD1. Germline loops: CDR1 MDHEN, CDR2 SYDVKM. J gave up 5 bases and V 7 bases, and 5 bases lay outside the gene matches. The CDR3 consists of 13 residues. The CDR3 bases are TGTGCCAGCATTACAGGGGGCAGGGAGACCCAGTACTTC. This gives the protein CASITGGRETQYF.

The genes are TRBV9 and TRBJ2-1; TRBD1 matches at 10 bases. Germline trimming cut 4 bases from V and 5 bases from J; bases unmatched to any gene: 9. The CDR3 extends over 16 amino acids. CDR1 is SGDLS and CDR2 is YYNGEE in the germline V gene. The CDR3 region is CASSSTTGGWNNEQFF. The CDR3, as DNA: TGTGCCAGCAGCTCAACGACAGGGGGCTGGAACAATGAGCAGTTCTTC.

CDR3 sequence (DNA): TGTGCCTGGGGGGACAGCACCTATGGCTACACCTTC. Amino acids: CAWGDSTYGYTF. The V gene is TRBV30, the J gene TRBJ1-2; the match to TRBD1 covers 7 bases. Germline CDR1 GTSNPN, CDR2 SVGIG (reference sequence). V was pared by 5 bases and J by 4 bases, with 4 bases of the junction left unmatched. The CDR3 totals 12 residues.

The genes are TRBV29-1 and TRBJ1-5; 7 bases line up with TRBD1. The CDR3 runs to 13 residues. Trimming cost V 7 bases and J 4 bases; bases outside gene matches: 7. Germline CDR1 and CDR2: SQVTM and ANQGSEA. The CDR3 nucleotides read TGCAGCGCCGCTAGGGGGCAAAATCAGCCCCAGCATTTT. The encoded protein is CSAARGQNQPQHF. Full variable domain (remainder filled in from reference TRBV29-1 and TRBJ1-5): SAVISQKPSRDICQRGTSLTIQCQVDSQVTMMFWYRQQPGQSLTLIATANQGSEATYESGFVIDKFPISRPNLTFSTLTVSNMSPEDSSIYLCSAARGQNQPQHFGDGTRLSIL.

The rearrangement joins TRBV28 to TRBJ2-7, with D possibly matching TRBD1 (6 bases). This CDR3 region has 14 residues. Germline V CDR1 and CDR2: MDHEN, SYDVKM. V shed 5 bases and J shed 3 bases, with 14 bases lying between them. The DNA for the CDR3 is TGTGCCAGCAGTCCCCCAACAGGGCTCTACGAGCAGTACTTC. Its protein product is CASSPPTGLYEQYF. The variable domain in full, with the rest retrieved from reference TRBV28 and TRBJ2-7, is DVKVTQSSRYLVKRTGEKVFLECVQDMDHENMFWYRQDPGLGLRLIYFSYDVKMKEKGDIPEGYSVSREKKERFSLILESASTNQTSMYLCASSPPTGLYEQYFGPGTRLTVT.

The chain has TRBV7-9 and TRBJ1-4, with 7 bases that match TRBD1. The CDR3 is 16 residues long. V shed 2 bases, J shed 0 bases, and the junction held 3 bases outside the gene matches. Germline V gene data show CDR1 as SEHNR and CDR2 as FQNEAQ (reference sequence). In nucleotides, the CDR3 is TGTGCCAGCAGCTTAAGACAGGGACCAACTAATGAAAAACTGTTTTTT. This encodes CASSLRQGPTNEKLFF.

The V call is TRBV10-3, the J call TRBJ2-7, with 11 bases matching TRBD1. CDR3 length: 15 residues. V shed 5 bases, J shed 3 bases, and the junction held 6 bases outside the gene matches. The V gene's germline CDR1 is ENHRY and CDR2 SYGVKD. The CDR3 spells CAISKGQGVNYEQYF. CDR3 sequence (DNA): TGTGCCATCAGTAAGGGACAGGGGGTAAACTACGAGCAGTACTTC.

This chain joins TRBV27 and TRBJ1-1; 8 bases map to TRBD1. Germline V CDR1 and CDR2: MNHEY, SMNVEV (reference sequence). CDR3 size: 16 residues. V gave up 6 bases and J gave up 5 bases; unmatched junction bases: 14. The CDR3 sequence is CASRPRRGQERTEAFF. The CDR3 DNA sequence: TGTGCCAGCAGACCAAGGCGGGGACAGGAGAGGACTGAAGCTTTCTTT.

The V gene is TRBV9, the J gene TRBJ2-1, with TRBD2 identical over 12 bases. The CDR3 has 17 residues. With 3 bases clipped from V and 6 bases from J, the junction kept 10 bases outside the gene matches. Germline V gene lookup returns CDR1 SGDLS and CDR2 YYNGEE. CDR3 in DNA: TGTGCCAGCAGCGAAAAGACTAGCGGGAGAAAGGGCAATGAGCAGTTCTTC. Translating gives CASSEKTSGRKGNEQFF.

This sequence joins TRBV18 and TRBJ1-1; D ambiguous. The germline V gene encodes CDR1 KGHSH and CDR2 LQKENI. V was shortened by 4 bases and J by 1 base, with 13 bases between the two germline ends. The CDR3 has 15 residues. The chain's CDR3 is CASSQSAGTNTEAFF. The DNA of the CDR3 is TGTGCCAGCTCACAATCGGCGGGTACGAACACTGAAGCTTTCTTT.

Comment on this clone: The sample carries other DNA sequences with the same CDR3. The chain carries TRBV28 and TRBJ1-1, with D tentatively TRBD1 (5 bases). CDR3 length equals 13 residues. V gave up 2 bases and J gave up 5 bases, with 9 bases separating them. Germline CDR1 and CDR2: MDHEN and SYDVKM. CDR3 nucleotide sequence: TGTGCCAGCAGTTTAGGGCGGGGGACTGAAGCTTTCTTT. Its translation: CASSLGRGTEAFF.

This clone appeared a single time. V is TRBV7-8 and J is TRBJ2-7; TRBD2 matches 8 bases. The CDR3 spans 16 residues. Germline trimming cut 0 bases from V and 2 bases from J; bases unmatched to any gene: 6. Germline CDR1 SGHVS, CDR2 FQNEAQ. CDR3 sequence (DNA): TGTGCCAGCAGCTTAGCTTCTAGCGGGCTAGCCTACGAGCAGTACTTC. It codes for CASSLASSGLAYEQYF.

The chain is built from TRBV7-9 and TRBJ2-3; TRBD2 aligns across 12 bases. The CDR3 runs to 18 residues. V dropped 0 bases and J dropped 4; count of bases not matched to a gene: 8. The V gene's germline CDR1 is SEHNR and CDR2 FQNEAQ (reference sequence). The CDR3 sequence: CASSLAASGGARADTQYF. The CDR3 region has the DNA TGTGCCAGCAGCTTAGCGGCTAGCGGGGGGGCCCGGGCAGATACGCAGTATTTT.

The rearrangement joins TRBV4-2 to TRBJ2-1; 9 positions agree with TRBD2. The junction had 10 bases not matched to a gene; V was cut back by 0 bases and J by 10 bases. CDR1 LGHNA and CDR2 YNFKEQ come from the germline V gene. The length of the CDR3 is 16 residues. The CDR3 DNA reads TGTGCCAGCAGCCAAGATAGGGCGGGGGGGCCGGAGGAGCAGTTCTTC. It codes for CASSQDRAGGPEEQFF.

The chain carries TRBV29-1 and TRBJ1-5, with TRBD1 matching 7 bases. This CDR3 contains 13 residues. After removal of 6 bases from V and 2 bases from J, the junction contained 4 bases not matched to a gene. Looked up from germline, CDR1 is SQVTM and CDR2 is ANQGSEA. CDR3 sequence reads: CSVVDRGNQPQHF. The CDR3, as DNA: TGCAGCGTGGTCGACAGGGGCAATCAGCCCCAGCATTTT.